Listed below are T cell receptor beta chains from one sample, sequenced in a study of CD4 and CD8 cells across lung adenocarcinoma regions. TCRdb independently ran MiXCR on the PCR reads; one entry per CDR3 protein. Of 12,000 to 15,000 distinct CDR3 sequences in the sample, around 45% were seen once. The sequenced sample was CD4+ T cells from the center of a lung tumor. The receptors stem from a male donor with lung adenocarcinoma. The CD4 and CD8 labels of this study may be unreliable. Both conserved end residues are part of each CDR3. D genes are given only for firm matches. Clone size is not always given. Where it is, it says once, few, many or a class for expanded clones.

cdr3_length clone_size j_call d_call v_call cdr3_nt cdr3_aa
16 . TRBJ2-2 . TRBV4-2 TGTGCCAGCAGCTCCCGGGACACAAAGAACACCGGGGAGCTGTTTTTT CASSSRDTKNTGELFF
13 . TRBJ2-3 . TRBV6-2/TRBV6-3 TGTGCTTCCGCCGGTAGCGGCACAGATACGCAGTATTTT CASAGSGTDTQYF
12 medium-sized TRBJ2-5 . TRBV6-5 TGTGCCAGCAGTTATGGGCAAGAGACCCAGTACTTC CASSYGQETQYF
12 . TRBJ2-5 TRBD1 TRBV12-3/TRBV12-4 TGTGCCAGCAGTTGGACAGGAGAGACCCAGTACTTC CASSWTGETQYF
16 . TRBJ2-3 . TRBV6-1 TGTGCCAGCAAGCAGGGCCAGGCTGCGAGCACCGGGGCGCAGTATTTT CASKQGQAASTGAQYF
13 . TRBJ2-7 . TRBV18 TGTGCCAGCTCACCCGCCGCGCTCTACGAGCAGTACTTC CASSPAALYEQYF
13 . TRBJ2-7 . TRBV11-2 TGTGCCAGCAGCTTAGGAGGGTCCGACGAGCAGTACTTC CASSLGGSDEQYF
15 . TRBJ1-1 . TRBV4-2 TGTGCCAGCAGCCAAGTAAAGGGAGGGGACACTGAAGCTTTCTTT CASSQVKGGDTEAFF
13 . TRBJ2-1 TRBD2 TRBV6-4 TGTGCCAGCAGCGTACTAGCGGGAGTTGAGCAGTTCTTC CASSVLAGVEQFF
16 . TRBJ2-1 TRBD2 TRBV10-3 TGTGCCATCAGTGAGTCGCTGACTAGCGGATACAATGAGCAGTTCTTC CAISESLTSGYNEQFF